This T cell receptor (beta chain) was captured in a study of blood T cell repertoires in COVID-19. Study context: Both acute and convalescent COVID-19 samples were obtained from the United States, Italy and Spain. PBMCs, B-cell-depleted T cells, or T cells were the source of the cDNA or gDNA that made up the material.

Study processing details: By means of reference gene primer amplification, nucleated cell counts were estimated. Clones were read by immunoSEQ multiplex PCR, and TCRdb kept only the in-frame ones, dropping some. V and J calls and clone size are those listed in that table; D and trimming were worked out from the DNA. The sample shows 300,000 to 400,000 clones, more than 70% of them seen only once. The sample comprised peripheral blood. This sequence was found in a man aged 25 to 40 with active or convalescent COVID-19.

The CDR3 loop is CAISELETSGTEQFF. The CDR3, as DNA: TGTGCCATCAGTGAGTTGGAGACTAGCGGGACCGAGCAGTTCTTC. This chain uses TRBV10-3 with TRBJ2-1, with TRBD2 matching 11 bases. The CDR3 extends over 15 amino acids. Germline V CDR1 and CDR2: ENHRY, SYGVKD. V was clipped by 1 base and J by 10 bases; unmatched bases: 6.